The source of this TCR beta chain is a study of Ad26.COV2.S vaccination and SARS-CoV-2 variants. The method was immunoSEQ multiplex PCR; TCRdb's version includes in-frame clones alone and lacks a portion of them. This sample has about 680,000 clones, with more than 80% found just once. The CDR3 covers 12 residues. V dropped 8 bases and J dropped 5 bases, with 12 bases sitting between them. The table lists this clone with a count of one. Described treatment: around 19 received Ad26.COV2.S at low or high dose, single or two shots; 5 received placebo; per-sample allocation not given. Material that was analyzed had been drawn on day 63 after the first vaccine or placebo injection.

The source of this sequence is a person between 18 and 65 years old who received the Ad26.COV2.S COVID-19 vaccine or a placebo. The material sequenced was peripheral blood, taken in a trial of Ad26.COV2.S vaccine versus placebo. The J gene is TRBJ2-5, the V gene TRBV12-3 or TRBV12-4, with unresolved D. CDR3 region: CASGSWAETQYF. Here the CDR3 DNA reads TGTGCCAGCGGGTCCTGGGCGGAGACCCAGTACTTC.